This T cell receptor beta chain was found in a study of blood T cell repertoires in COVID-19. The length of the CDR3 is 16 residues. CDR1 is MNHEY and CDR2 is SMNVEV in the germline V gene (reference sequence). The germline V and J ends were trimmed by 5 bases and 10 bases, with 26 bases remaining between them. Profiling relied on immunoSEQ multiplex PCR, and the TCRdb table lists in-frame clones only, not all of them. The sample has around 130,000 clones, over 75% seen once. Sequencing used peripheral blood. This TCR came from a man in his sixties or seventies with active COVID-19. The chain links TRBV27 to TRBJ2-5; TRBD2 is a possible D gene (6 bases). The CDR3 spells CASSLGTATPWGDQYF. The DNA for the CDR3 is TGTGCCAGCAGTCTCGGGACCGCCACCCCGTGGGGGGACCAGTACTTC.